This T cell receptor beta chain was identified during a study of CD8 T cells in Susac syndrome. General study results and limits: The authors acknowledged that the study's TCR sequencing and HLA analysis involved relatively few individuals.

RNA amounts of about 0.45 to 1 ug underwent reverse transcription with random hexamers. Amplification of TCR beta CDR3 was carried out by immunoSEQ multiplex PCR, which covered 54 Vbeta and 13 Jbeta segments. TCRdb analysed the immunoSEQ multiplex PCR reads with MiXCR anew, one entry per CDR3 protein. Found here are approximately 110,000 distinct CDR3 sequences, roughly 93% of them singletons; the top ten hold approximately 0.29%. In blood CD8+ and CD4+ T cells, TCR beta underwent sequencing. Concerning this clonotype itself: Its antigen remains unidentified.

The CDR3 is made up of 15 amino acids. The germline V gene encodes CDR1 LGHNA and CDR2 YNFKEQ. Trimming shortened V by 4 bases and J by 6 bases, and 15 bases separated the two germline ends. Sequences were obtained from CD8+ T cells from PBMCs. The chain couples TRBV4-2 to TRBJ2-2, with a possible D match to TRBD2 (5 bases). The TCR sequence derives from a human donor with multiple sclerosis. CDR3 region: CASSLATSRAGELFF. Here the CDR3 DNA reads TGTGCCAGCAGCCTAGCGACGTCCCGGGCCGGGGAGCTGTTTTTT.